The rows below give T cell receptor beta chains drawn from one sample of a study of vaccination effects on CD4 cells after COVID-19. For these receptors, no antigen is known. Clones were sequenced by immunoSEQ multiplex PCR, and TCRdb holds only the in-frame ones, with some missing. Of tens of thousands of clones in the sample, 81% are singletons; the top ten hold about 2.4%. Sample: CD4+ T cells from PBMCs cultured with HCoV-229E spike peptides, taken before COVID-19 vaccination. These receptors came from a human donor who received a COVID-19 vaccine. Each CDR3 is given with its conserved first and last residue. A D gene is named only where the DNA matches it firmly. Expanded clones are given a class, and other clones once, few, many or no size at all.

TRBD2 TRBJ2-5 - 10 TRBV29-1 TGCAGCGCCGGGAGGGAGACCCAGTACTTC CSAGRETQYF
- TRBJ1-6 - 17 TRBV5-1 TGCGCCAGCAGCTTGGACCCCGCAGGAAACTATAATTCACCCCTCCACTTT CASSLDPAGNYNSPLHF
- TRBJ1-6 few 13 TRBV18 TGTGCCAGCTCGAGACAGGAGACTTCACCCCTCCACTTT CASSRQETSPLHF
- TRBJ2-3 - 13 TRBV10-1 TGCGCCAGCAGTGAGTTGTACAGTTATACGCAGTATTTT CASSELYSYTQYF
- TRBJ1-6 - 18 TRBV4-3 TGCGCCAGCAGCCGGGCAGCCATCGCTACCTCCTATAATTCACCCCTCCACTTT CASSRAAIATSYNSPLHF
- TRBJ2-2 - 16 TRBV5-1 TGCGCCAGCAGCTGGGGCTTCTCCGCGAACACCGGGGAGCTGTTTTTT CASSWGFSANTGELFF
- TRBJ2-3 - 15 TRBV30 TGTGCCTGGAGGGACGGTCGGTCTAGCACAGATACGCAGTATTTT CAWRDGRSSTDTQYF
TRBD1 TRBJ1-2 - 14 TRBV5-8 TGTGCCAGCAGCTTGGAAACAGGGGTCTACGGCTACACCTTC CASSLETGVYGYTF
TRBD1 TRBJ1-5 - 16 TRBV2 TGTGCCAGCAACGGACAGGGGGTATTAAGCAATCAGCCCCAGCATTTT CASNGQGVLSNQPQHF
- TRBJ2-3 - 15 TRBV19 TGTGCCAGTAGGAGGACTCGGGAGACCACAGATACGCAGTATTTT CASRRTRETTDTQYF
- TRBJ2-5 - 14 TRBV28 TGTGCCAGCAGTTTATTCGGGTGGGTAGAGACCCAGTACTTC CASSLFGWVETQYF
- TRBJ2-1 - 10 TRBV20-1 TGCAGTGCTAGTAACCGGGAGCAGTTCTTC CSASNREQFF
- TRBJ1-6 - 12 TRBV12-3/TRBV12-4 TGTGCCAGCAGTTTCGGGAGTTCACCCCTCCACTTT CASSFGSSPLHF
- TRBJ2-5 - 14 TRBV5-1 TGCGCCAGCAGCTCCGTTCGCGGCCAAGAGACCCAGTACTTC CASSSVRGQETQYF
TRBD1 TRBJ1-1 - 12 TRBV6-5 TGTGCCAGCAGGACAGGGATTACTGAAGCTTTCTTT CASRTGITEAFF
- TRBJ2-2 - 20 TRBV6-1 TGTGCCAGCAGGGAAACAGGGGGGGCGCGGAGAATCATGAACACCGGGGAGCTGTTTTTT CASRETGGARRIMNTGELFF
- TRBJ1-2 - 13 TRBV12-3/TRBV12-4 TGTGCCAGCGGGTCTTGGGGGGACTATGGCTACACCTTC CASGSWGDYGYTF
- TRBJ2-3 - 14 TRBV7-8 TGTGCCAGCAGCCCATCGGAGAGGACAGATACGCAGTATTTT CASSPSERTDTQYF
- TRBJ2-1 - 15 TRBV9 TGTGCCAGCAGCGTAGCAGGGGACTCCTACAATGAGCAGTTCTTC CASSVAGDSYNEQFF
- TRBJ1-2 - 13 TRBV29-1 TGCAGCGTTGACCGCAGGGGAGGCTATGGCTACACCTTC CSVDRRGGYGYTF
TRBD2 TRBJ2-1 - 15 TRBV4-1 TGCGCCAGCAGCCGGCAGACTAGCGCTTACAATGAGCAGTTCTTC CASSRQTSAYNEQFF
- TRBJ1-3 - 14 TRBV28 TGTGCCAGCAGTTTGGGGACCTCTGGAAACACCATATATTTT CASSLGTSGNTIYF
- TRBJ2-3 once 14 TRBV19 TGTGCCAGTAGTACCACTGCCAGCACAGATACGCAGTATTTT CASSTTASTDTQYF
TRBD2 TRBJ2-3 - 17 TRBV2 TGTGCCAGCAGTGGGCCGACTAGCGGGGGACGCACAGATACGCAGTATTTT CASSGPTSGGRTDTQYF
- TRBJ1-5 - 13 TRBV5-1 TGCGCCAGCAGCCAGGATAGCAATCAGCCCCAGCATTTT CASSQDSNQPQHF
- TRBJ1-5 few 16 TRBV5-4 TGTGCCAGCAGCTTGGTGGAGAGGGGTAGCAATCAGCCCCAGCATTTT CASSLVERGSNQPQHF
- TRBJ1-3 - 12 TRBV28 TGTGCCAGCAGGCCTTCGCAGAACACCATATATTTT CASRPSQNTIYF
- TRBJ2-3 - 13 TRBV9 TGTGCCAGCAGCCCTAATGTTGACGATACGCAGTATTTT CASSPNVDDTQYF
TRBD2 TRBJ2-5 - 13 TRBV5-1 TGCGCCAGCAGCGGAGTGGGGGGGGAGACCCAGTACTTC CASSGVGGETQYF
- TRBJ1-6 - 16 TRBV7-2 TGTGCCAGCAGCCCGGCCGGGACGGCTAATAATTCACCCCTCCACTTT CASSPAGTANNSPLHF
- TRBJ1-1 - 15 TRBV6-5 TGTGCCAGCAGTCTTACAGGGACCATGAACACTGAAGCTTTCTTT CASSLTGTMNTEAFF
- TRBJ1-1 - 15 TRBV5-1 TGCGCCAGCAGCCCGGCGGGACACCCTGAGACTGAAGCTTTCTTT CASSPAGHPETEAFF
TRBD2 TRBJ2-5 - 15 TRBV6-5 TGTGCCAGCAACAATCCGCTAGCGGGGTCAAAGACCCAGTACTTC CASNNPLAGSKTQYF
- TRBJ2-2 few 18 TRBV5-4 TGTGCCAGCAGCTTGACGGGTCAGACTATTAAAGACACCGGGGAGCTGTTTTTT CASSLTGQTIKDTGELFF
- TRBJ2-2 - 14 TRBV7-3 TGTGCCAGCAGGACAGGACAGACCACCGGGGAGCTGTTTTTT CASRTGQTTGELFF
- TRBJ1-5 once 15 TRBV19 TGTGCCAGTAGTACGGGACCCGGGGCCAGTCAGCCCCAGCATTTT CASSTGPGASQPQHF
- TRBJ2-2 few 15 TRBV7-7 TGTGCCAGCAGCTTAACTGTAGCGAACACCGGGGAGCTGTTTTTT CASSLTVANTGELFF
- TRBJ2-3 - 13 TRBV9 TGTGCCAGCAGCGTAGTGGACCCAGATACGCAGTATTTT CASSVVDPDTQYF
- TRBJ1-2 - 15 TRBV4-3 TGCGCCAGCAGCCCTTTACTAGACGTGCTCTATGGCTACACCTTC CASSPLLDVLYGYTF
- TRBJ2-5 - 14 TRBV2 TGTGCCAGCAGGCCCACAGAGACAACCGGGACCCAGTACTTC CASRPTETTGTQYF
- TRBJ2-3 once 13 TRBV19 TGTGCCAGTAGTAAGGGAAACACAGATACGCAGTATTTT CASSKGNTDTQYF